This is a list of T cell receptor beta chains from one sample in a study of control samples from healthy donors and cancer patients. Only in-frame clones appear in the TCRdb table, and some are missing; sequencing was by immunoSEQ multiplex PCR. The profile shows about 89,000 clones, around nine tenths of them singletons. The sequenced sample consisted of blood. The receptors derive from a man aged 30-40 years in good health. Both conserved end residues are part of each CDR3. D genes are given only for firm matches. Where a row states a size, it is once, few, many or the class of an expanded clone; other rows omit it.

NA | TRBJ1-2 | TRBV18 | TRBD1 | TGTGCCAGCTCACCACGTACAGGGGTTGGGGACTATGGCTACACCTTC | CASSPRTGVGDYGYTF
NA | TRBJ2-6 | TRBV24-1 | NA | TGTGCCAGCCCCAGGACTTTTATCTCTGGGGCCAACGTCCTGACTTTC | CASPRTFISGANVLTF
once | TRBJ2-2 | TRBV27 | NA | TGTGCCAGCAGTTCCTTGGGGACAAGCACCGGGGAGCTGTTTTTT | CASSSLGTSTGELFF
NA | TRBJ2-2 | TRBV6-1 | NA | TGTGCCAGCAGTGTGGGGAACCCCTCGCACACCGGGGAGCTGTTTTTT | CASSVGNPSHTGELFF
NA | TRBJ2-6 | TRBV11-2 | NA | TGTGCCAGCAGCCATAGGTCTTCTGGGGCCAACGTCCTGACTTTC | CASSHRSSGANVLTF
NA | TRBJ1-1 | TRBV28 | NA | TGTGCCAGCCAAGGGGGGGGAATGAACACTGAAGCTTTCTTT | CASQGGGMNTEAFF
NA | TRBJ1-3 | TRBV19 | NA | TGTGCCAGTAGTATGGGGGGGGCCTTCTCTGGAAACACCATATATTTT | CASSMGGAFSGNTIYF
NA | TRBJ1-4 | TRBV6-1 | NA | TGTGCCAGCAGTGACGCAGGGGTCGGTGAAAAACTGTTTTTT | CASSDAGVGEKLFF
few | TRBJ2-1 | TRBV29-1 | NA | TGCAGCGTTGCAGCGGCCCCTTACAATGAGCAGTTCTTC | CSVAAAPYNEQFF
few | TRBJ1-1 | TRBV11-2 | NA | TGTGCCACGAGGGAATATCCGGACACTGAAGCTTTCTTT | CATREYPDTEAFF
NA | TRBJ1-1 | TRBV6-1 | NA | TGTGCCAGCAGTGTAACCCCTAGGGGCATGAACACTGAAGCTTTCTTT | CASSVTPRGMNTEAFF
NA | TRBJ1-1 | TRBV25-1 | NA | TGTGCCAGCAGTGAATCAGGGAAGAACACTGAAGCTTTCTTT | CASSESGKNTEAFF
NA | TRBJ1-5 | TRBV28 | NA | TGTGCCAGCAGCGCCTTACTTGGAAATCAGCCCCAGCATTTT | CASSALLGNQPQHF
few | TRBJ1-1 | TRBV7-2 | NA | TGTGCCAGCAGCCCCCGGGGCGGCAGGAACACTGAAGCTTTCTTT | CASSPRGGRNTEAFF
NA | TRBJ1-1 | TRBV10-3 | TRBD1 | TGTGCCACCGCGACAGGGTCCACTGAAGCTTTCTTT | CATATGSTEAFF
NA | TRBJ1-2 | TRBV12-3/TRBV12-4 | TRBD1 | TGTGCCATCCTGGACAGGGCTGGGCATGGCTACACCTTC | CAILDRAGHGYTF
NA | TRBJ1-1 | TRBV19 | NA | TGTGCCAGTTATCGGGTTTCGGACACTGAAGCTTTCTTT | CASYRVSDTEAFF
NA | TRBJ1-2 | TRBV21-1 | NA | TGTGCCAGCAGCTCCAAGCTGGGACAGATAGGGATCGGCTATGGCTACACCTTC | CASSSKLGQIGIGYGYTF
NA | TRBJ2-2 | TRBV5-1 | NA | TGCGCCAGCAGCCCGTCACTAGGGTCGAACACCGGGGAGCTGTTTTTT | CASSPSLGSNTGELFF
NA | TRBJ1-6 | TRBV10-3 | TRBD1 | TGTGCCACCCAGACAGGGGATAATTCACCCCTCCACTTT | CATQTGDNSPLHF
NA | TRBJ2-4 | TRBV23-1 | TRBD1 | TGCGCCAGCAGTCACCGACAGGGCCCTAAAAACATTCAGTACTTC | CASSHRQGPKNIQYF
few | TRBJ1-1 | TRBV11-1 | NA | TGTGCCAGCAGCTCCGGGAATACAGGCGAGACTGAAGCTTTCTTT | CASSSGNTGETEAFF
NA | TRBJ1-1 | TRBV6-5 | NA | TGTGCCAGCAGTTACGCCACTGAAGCTTTCTTT | CASSYATEAFF
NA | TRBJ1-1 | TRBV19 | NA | TGTGCCAGTAGTACAACAGGGAACACTGAAGCTTTCTTT | CASSTTGNTEAFF
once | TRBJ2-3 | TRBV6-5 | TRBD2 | TGTGCCAGCAGTTACAGTAGCGGGGGGGCCGGAGATACGCAGTATTTT | CASSYSSGGAGDTQYF
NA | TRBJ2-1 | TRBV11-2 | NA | TGTGCCAGCAGCTCCGGGACAAGGGGTTACAATGAGCAGTTCTTC | CASSSGTRGYNEQFF
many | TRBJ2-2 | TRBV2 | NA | TGTGCCAGCAGGAAGGAGGGGGACACCGGGGAGCTGTTTTTT | CASRKEGDTGELFF
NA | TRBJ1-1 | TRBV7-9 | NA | TGTGCCGTCGGACAGCCGAACACTGAAGCTTTCTTT | CAVGQPNTEAFF
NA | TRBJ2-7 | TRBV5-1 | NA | TGCGCCAGCAGCCCGACGGACAGCATACTTACGAAGCAGTACTTC | CASSPTDSILTKQYF
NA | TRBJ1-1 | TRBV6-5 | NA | TGTGCCAGCAGTCGTGACGGGGGGGGCACTGAAGCTTTCTTT | CASSRDGGGTEAFF
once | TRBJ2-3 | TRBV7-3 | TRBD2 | TGTGCCAGCAGCCCGGGACTAGCGGGGGGTGGAAGCACAGATACGCAGTATTTT | CASSPGLAGGGSTDTQYF
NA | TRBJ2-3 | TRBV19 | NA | TGTGCCAGTAGTATAATCCCCACAGATACGCAGTATTTT | CASSIIPTDTQYF
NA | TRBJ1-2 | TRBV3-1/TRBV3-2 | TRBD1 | TGTGCCAGCAGACCCGGGACAGCTAACTATGGCTACACCTTC | CASRPGTANYGYTF
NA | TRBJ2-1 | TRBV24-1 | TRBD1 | TGTGCCACCAGTGATCGGACAGGGCTTTACAATGAGCAGTTCTTC | CATSDRTGLYNEQFF
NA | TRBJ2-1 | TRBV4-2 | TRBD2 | TGTGCCAGCTCCCCGAGGACTAGCGGGTCGAGCTCCTACAATGAGCAGTTCTTC | CASSPRTSGSSSYNEQFF
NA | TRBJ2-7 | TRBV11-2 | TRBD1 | TGTGCCAGCAGCTTACACCAGACAGGGAGCTACGAGCAGTACTTC | CASSLHQTGSYEQYF
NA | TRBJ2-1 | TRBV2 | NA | TGTGCCAGCGCTCTGGTGGGCGAGCAGTTCTTC | CASALVGEQFF
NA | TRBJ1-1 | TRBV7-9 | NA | TGTGCCAGCAGCTTGGGACAATTGGGGAACACTGAAGCTTTCTTT | CASSLGQLGNTEAFF
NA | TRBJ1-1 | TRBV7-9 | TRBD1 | TGTGCCAGCAGCTTTGGACAGGGGGTGGACACTGAAGCTTTCTTT | CASSFGQGVDTEAFF
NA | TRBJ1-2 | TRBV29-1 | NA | TGCAGCGTTGCTTTACTCCCGGGGTGGGAGGTTAACTATGGCTACACCTTC | CSVALLPGWEVNYGYTF
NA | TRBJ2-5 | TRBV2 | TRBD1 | TGTGCCAGCAGCGACGGACAGGGGGTAGAGACCCAGTACTTC | CASSDGQGVETQYF
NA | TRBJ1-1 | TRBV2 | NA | TGTGCCAGCAGTGGGGAGGGAGTGGCTGAAGCTTTCTTT | CASSGEGVAEAFF
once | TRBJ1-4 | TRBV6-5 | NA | TGTGCCAGCAGCCGGGCCTCTAATGAAAAACTGTTTTTT | CASSRASNEKLFF
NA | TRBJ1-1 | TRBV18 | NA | TGTGCCAGCTCACCTATACGCCCGGAGACCATGAACACTGAAGCTTTCTTT | CASSPIRPETMNTEAFF
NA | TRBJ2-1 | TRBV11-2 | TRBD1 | TGTGCCAGCAGCTTAAGACAGGGGTCCTACAATGAGCAGTTCTTC | CASSLRQGSYNEQFF
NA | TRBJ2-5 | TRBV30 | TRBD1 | TGTGCCTGGAGAGGACAGGGGAATCAAGAGACCCAGTACTTC | CAWRGQGNQETQYF
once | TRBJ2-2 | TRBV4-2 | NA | TGTGCCAGCAGCCAAGAGGGGGGTAACACCGGGGAGCTGTTTTTT | CASSQEGGNTGELFF
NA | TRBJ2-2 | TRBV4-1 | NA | TGCGCCAGCAGCCAAGAGTTATCGATACCCGGGGAGCTGTTTTTT | CASSQELSIPGELFF